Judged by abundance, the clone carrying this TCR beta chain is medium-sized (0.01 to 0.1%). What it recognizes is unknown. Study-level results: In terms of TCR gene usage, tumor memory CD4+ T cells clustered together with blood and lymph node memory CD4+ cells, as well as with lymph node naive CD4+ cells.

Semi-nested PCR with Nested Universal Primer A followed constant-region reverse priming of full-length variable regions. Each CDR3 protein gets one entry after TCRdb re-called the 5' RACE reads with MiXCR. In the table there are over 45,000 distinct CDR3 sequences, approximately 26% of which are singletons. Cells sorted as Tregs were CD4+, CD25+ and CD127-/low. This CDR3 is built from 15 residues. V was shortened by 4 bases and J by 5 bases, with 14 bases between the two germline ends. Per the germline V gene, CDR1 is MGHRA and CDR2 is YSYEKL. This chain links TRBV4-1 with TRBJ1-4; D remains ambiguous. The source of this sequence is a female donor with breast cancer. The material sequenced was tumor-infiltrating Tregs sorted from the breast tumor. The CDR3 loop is CASSRSGDRNEKLFF. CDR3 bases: TGCGCCAGCAGCCGATCAGGTGATAGGAATGAAAAACTGTTTTTT.